The rows below give T cell receptor beta chains drawn from one sample of a study of blood T cell repertoires in COVID-19. The assay was immunoSEQ multiplex PCR, and TCRdb's table has in-frame clones only and misses some. The sample lists about 130,000 clones, about four fifths seen once, with around 3.1% in the top ten. Input material: peripheral blood. These receptors all come from a woman older than 75 with acute or convalescent COVID-19. Each CDR3 is given with its conserved first and last residue. The order of the fields is V gene, clone size, J gene, D gene, CDR3 protein, CDR3 DNA. A D gene is named only where the DNA matches it firmly. For some rows the clone size is stated as once, few or many, or as a class when expanded; others skip it.

>TRBV9|-|TRBJ1-3|TRBD1
CASSVEGGPGNTIYF
TGTGCCAGCAGCGTAGAAGGGGGCCCTGGAAACACCATATATTTT
>TRBV3-1/TRBV3-2|-|TRBJ2-3|-
CASSYGRVTDTQYF
TGTGCCAGCAGCTACGGCAGGGTTACAGATACGCAGTATTTT
>TRBV3-1/TRBV3-2|-|TRBJ2-7|-
CASSPLGGGMLYEQYF
TGTGCCAGCAGCCCATTGGGTGGGGGGATGCTTTACGAGCAGTACTTC
>TRBV19|once|TRBJ1-5|-
CASSISRQPTHQPQHF
TGTGCCAGTAGTATATCTCGACAGCCTACCCATCAGCCCCAGCATTTT
>TRBV10-3|-|TRBJ1-4|-
CAIRRQATNEKLFF
TGTGCCATCAGGAGACAGGCAACTAATGAAAAACTGTTTTTT
>TRBV19|-|TRBJ1-1|-
CASRDEAGTEAFF
TGTGCCAGTAGGGACGAAGCGGGAACTGAAGCTTTCTTT
>TRBV5-1|-|TRBJ1-1|-
CASKAGTEAFF
TGCGCCAGCAAAGCGGGCACTGAAGCTTTCTTT
>TRBV10-2|-|TRBJ1-3|-
CASSESKVEGLGSGNTIYF
TGCGCCAGCAGTGAGTCGAAGGTGGAGGGTCTGGGGTCTGGAAACACCATATATTTT
>TRBV9|-|TRBJ1-4|TRBD1
CASSARQGPNEKLFF
TGTGCCAGCAGCGCCCGACAGGGACCTAATGAAAAACTGTTTTTT
>TRBV5-4|-|TRBJ2-3|TRBD2
CASSPSGGRTDTQYF
TGTGCCAGCAGCCCCTCGGGGGGACGCACAGATACGCAGTATTTT
>TRBV7-6|-|TRBJ2-2|-
CASSLLAVSTTGELFF
TGTGCCAGCAGCTTGCTCGCAGTCAGTACCACCGGGGAGCTGTTTTTT
>TRBV7-8|-|TRBJ1-2|TRBD1
CASSLAGTGRNYGYTF
TGTGCCAGCAGCTTAGCCGGGACAGGGCGTAACTATGGCTACACCTTC
>TRBV27|-|TRBJ1-2|TRBD1
CASSHTWDRGRYGYTF
TGTGCCAGCAGTCACACCTGGGACAGGGGAAGATATGGCTACACCTTC
>TRBV12-3/TRBV12-4|-|TRBJ1-2|-
CASSLIRGYGYTF
TGTGCCAGCAGTTTGATTCGGGGTTATGGCTACACCTTC
>TRBV25-1|-|TRBJ1-1|-
CASSTHRDNTEAFF
TGTGCCAGCAGTACTCACAGGGATAACACTGAAGCTTTCTTT
>TRBV5-1|-|TRBJ2-7|-
CASSFGGFSSYEQYF
TGCGCCAGCAGCTTTGGGGGCTTTAGCTCCTACGAGCAGTACTTC
>TRBV11-1|-|TRBJ1-5|-
CASSLNANQPQHF
TGTGCCAGCAGCCTAAACGCCAATCAGCCCCAGCATTTT
>TRBV2|-|TRBJ2-7|-
CATTLGRNSYEQYF
TGTGCCACCACCCTCGGGAGAAACTCCTACGAGCAGTACTTC
>TRBV7-9|-|TRBJ2-3|TRBD2
CASSPGLAGGQADTQYF
TGTGCCAGCAGCCCAGGACTAGCGGGGGGCCAGGCAGATACGCAGTATTTT
>TRBV2|-|TRBJ2-1|-
CASSEAMRTDEQFF
TGTGCCAGCAGTGAAGCGATGCGTACGGATGAGCAGTTCTTC
>TRBV28|-|TRBJ1-1|-
CASSPPSGAQRTEAFF
TGTGCCAGCAGTCCCCCTTCAGGGGCACAGAGGACTGAAGCTTTCTTT
>TRBV9|-|TRBJ1-2|-
CASSAPSGYTF
TGTGCCAGCAGCGCCCCCAGTGGCTACACCTTC
>TRBV5-1|-|TRBJ2-7|TRBD1
CASSSGQGAVYEQYF
TGCGCCAGCAGCTCCGGGCAGGGGGCGGTTTACGAGCAGTACTTC
>TRBV28|-|TRBJ2-1|TRBD2
CASSPRGLAGGRQFF
TGTGCCAGCAGTCCCAGGGGACTAGCGGGGGGTCGGCAGTTCTTC
>TRBV7-2|-|TRBJ1-2|-
CASSALGSYTF
TGTGCCAGCAGCGCCCTCGGGAGCTACACCTTC
>TRBV5-6|-|TRBJ1-5|TRBD1
CASSLTGVRQPQHF
TGTGCCAGCAGCTTGACAGGGGTTCGGCAGCCCCAGCATTTT
>TRBV4-1|-|TRBJ2-7|-
CASSPRVGYESSYEQYF
TGCGCCAGCAGCCCCCGGGTAGGATATGAAAGCTCCTACGAGCAGTACTTC
>TRBV7-2|medium-sized|TRBJ2-3|TRBD1
CASSFRDPTGDTDTQYF
TGTGCCAGCAGCTTTAGGGACCCGACAGGGGACACAGATACGCAGTATTTT
>TRBV9|-|TRBJ2-3|-
CASSFRPKPDTQYF
TGTGCCAGCAGCTTCAGGCCGAAACCAGATACGCAGTATTTT
>TRBV19|-|TRBJ1-5|TRBD1
CASWDRGGSNQPQHF
TGTGCCAGTTGGGACAGGGGGGGAAGCAATCAGCCCCAGCATTTT
>TRBV20-1|-|TRBJ2-3|TRBD2
CSASGRGSTDTQYF
TGCAGTGCTAGTGGGCGGGGGAGCACAGATACGCAGTATTTT